The entry that follows covers one TCR beta chain sequence. The antigen remains unidentified. The germline and genes are mouse ones. From the germline J gene comes the end of the CDR3, since the read stops 4 residues before it. This sample is part of a study of CD8+ T cells in alopecia areata. Study in general: Female C3H/HeJ mice aged about 7-11 weeks received skin from roughly 6-12-month-old C3H/HeJ donors with spontaneous alopecia. Broader study findings: The study found TCR sharing across patients less clear than in mice, possibly for HLA reasons. Affected scalp, especially in alopecia totalis/universalis, had a higher clonality than normal scalp did.

Once RNA had been extracted, it was reverse transcribed into cDNA to act as the sequencing template. Data came from immunoSEQ multiplex PCR; TCRdb stores just in-frame clones and leaves some out. The sample has around 290,000 clones, none seen only once. Sorting of pooled cutaneous lymph node cells was based on CD4, CD8alpha, NKG2D, NKG2ACE and other markers. The CDR3 has 15 amino acids. Germline assignment: CDR1 NSQYPW and CDR2 LRSPGD (reference sequence). Germline trimming cut 4 bases from V and 1 base from J; bases unmatched to any gene: 3. The chain uses TRBV1 and TRBJ2-1; 8 nucleotides align to TRBD2. The TCR was taken from a C3H/HeJ mouse with alopecia areata. This line is of MHC haplotype H2-k. Sequenced sample: CD4+ T cells sorted from a lymph node. CDR3 in amino acids: CTCSDNWGNYAEQFF. CDR3 DNA, as far as it was read: TGCACCTGCAGTGACAACTGGGGGAACTATGCT.